This entry concerns a single TCR beta chain. Its target is not known. This sample is part of a study of graft-versus-host responses after intestinal transplantation. As for the study in general: For around 3 years after anti-thymocyte globulin induction, all recipients took tacrolimus and steroids.

TCRdb's copy holds only in-frame clones and misses some; the assay was immunoSEQ multiplex PCR. The sample holds some 100,000 clones; 85% to 95% are singletons and the top ten take 1% to 1.4%. This CDR3 contains 18 residues. V gave up 5 bases and J gave up 0 bases; unmatched junction bases: 9. Germline V gene data show CDR1 as LNHDA and CDR2 as SQIVND (reference sequence). This sequence was found in a human donor who was the organ donor for an intestinal transplant. The starting material was unstimulated CD8+ T cells sorted from spleen or lymph node cells, obtained before transplant. The rearrangement uses TRBV19 and TRBJ2-1; 11 positions match TRBD2. The CDR3 protein is CASSAALAGGSSYNEQFF. For the CDR3, the DNA is TGTGCCAGTAGTGCGGCCCTAGCGGGAGGCAGCTCCTACAATGAGCAGTTCTTC.